This TCR beta chain was sequenced in a study of T cell clones after liver transplantation (dated by TCRdb to about 2019). Broadly, across the study: ITN030ST, the source of the samples, was a randomized trial that attempted immunosuppression withdrawal within 2 years of liver transplantation. Donor-reactive T cell clones were identified by TCRbeta sequencing following a pre-transplant mixed lymphocyte reaction and were subsequently tracked in post-transplant blood. No induction therapy was given to the subjects, and standard immunosuppression was administered until randomization at 12-24 months post-transplant. Three of the eight recipients were HCV-positive; the others were transplanted for non-autoimmune, non-viral indications. To count as tolerant, a recipient had to stay completely off immunosuppression for at least one year without liver enzymes climbing beyond twice the upper limit of normal. Third party-reactive TCRbeta sequences from pre-transplant MLRs were also identified as an antigen-independent comparator for donor-reactive sequences. A cohort of 8 liver transplant recipients was studied, of whom 3 were classified as tolerant and 5 as non-tolerant. Blood samples were collected pre-transplant, pre-randomization before withdrawal, and post-randomization after either full withdrawal or failed withdrawal. What the research found in general, with its limitations: Since no allograft tissue specimens were available, donor-reactive T cells may have migrated into the graft instead of being deleted. When repertoire turnover was taken into account, detection of donor-reactive sequences was significantly reduced in 7 of 8 subjects for CD4 and in 8 of 8 subjects for CD8. Conclusions were preliminary, limited by small, heterogeneous patient numbers and non-standardized post-transplant time points. A significant post-transplant decrease in circulating donor-reactive CD4 TCRbeta sequences was observed in 5 of 8 subjects, irrespective of tolerance or HCV status. In two subjects, low numbers of available donor cells limited the measurable donor-reactive repertoire. Donor-reactive sequences declined more than third party-reactive ones, suggesting partial antigen-specific deletion unrelated to withdrawal success.

In the case of this clone: Which antigen it targets is not known. Base quality data are lacking; no much larger clone is found one base away.

Thawed unstimulated PBMCs were stained for CD3, CD4 and CD8 and FACS-sorted into CD3+CD4+ and CD3+CD8+ populations. All 8 studied subjects were randomized to immunosuppression withdrawal. The Qiagen DNeasy Blood and Tissue Kit was used to isolate genomic DNA. High-throughput TCRbeta CDR3 sequencing of frozen genomic DNA was performed by immunoSEQ, with PCR amplification, mapping, bias correction and internal controls included. The study's processing was this. Productive rearrangements were retained, and unique TCRbeta sequences were defined by the CDR3 nucleotide sequence together with the V and J gene. A sequence counted as donor-reactive only if the sequence showed at least 5-fold expansion in CFSE-low cells compared with unstimulated pre-transplant cells and had a frequency of at least 0.01%. Minimum frequency thresholds were set for each subject on the basis of the unstimulated sample with the lowest template count, so that a detection power of at least 90% was ensured. Jensen-Shannon divergence between the top 1000 TCRbeta sequences post-transplant and pre-transplant was used to measure repertoire turnover. Changes in detection of donor-reactive sequences were assessed with two-sided Fisher's exact tests. This immuneACCESS table, as held by TCRdb, lists in-frame sequences with V and J called but not all clones. Of the missing ones, under half trace to an unresolved V gene in checked studies; the others have no known cause. The D gene and trimming were derived from the DNA, and the V and J assignments and clone size from that table. The sample table lists around 110,000 clones, over 75% of them with a count of one. The top ten constitute 0.83% of the sample.

From a lookup of the germline V gene (reference sequence), CDR1 and CDR2 are MNHEY and SMNVEV. V is pruned by 6 bases and J by 4 bases, leaving 5 bases of the junction without a gene match. Including cysteine and phenylalanine, the CDR3 has 15 amino acids. Kept here is only the CDR3 DNA, which spans 45 bases and is read in frame from base 1. The chain uses TRBV27 and TRBJ2-7; the junction holds 14 bases that match TRBD2. The origin of this receptor is a human patient who received a liver transplant. Following a transplant, some T cells may be graft donor cells, not patient cells. The sequencing used CD4+ T cells from blood, collected 12 months after liver transplant. The DNA sequence is given as TGTGCCAGCAGCACGGGGACTAGCGGGAGTTACGAGCAGTACTTC. This is translated as CASSTGTSGSYEQYF.